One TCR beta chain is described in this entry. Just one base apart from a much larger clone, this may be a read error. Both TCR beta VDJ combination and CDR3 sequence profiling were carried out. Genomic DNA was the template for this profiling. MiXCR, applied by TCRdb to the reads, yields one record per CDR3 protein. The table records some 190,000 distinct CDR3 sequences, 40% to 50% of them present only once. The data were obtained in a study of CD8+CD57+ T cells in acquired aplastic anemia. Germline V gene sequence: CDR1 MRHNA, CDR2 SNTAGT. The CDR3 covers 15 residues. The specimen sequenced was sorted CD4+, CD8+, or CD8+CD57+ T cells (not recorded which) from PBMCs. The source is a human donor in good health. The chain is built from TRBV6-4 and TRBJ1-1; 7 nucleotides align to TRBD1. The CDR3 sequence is CASSPTGAPNTEALF. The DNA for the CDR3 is TGTGCCAGCAGTCCCACAGGGGCCCCGAACACTGAAGCTCTCTTT.